This T cell receptor beta chain was recorded in a study of cytomegalovirus exposure and HLA in healthy donors. General study results and limits: Cytomegalovirus status, reportedly, was diagnosed with high specificity and sensitivity by the classifier.

Primers: 60 Vbeta forward and 13 Jbeta reverse. Assay used: immunoSEQ multiplex PCR; TCRdb lists only in-frame clones, some missing. Its table lists 170,000 or so clones. As regards this clone: Its antigen is as yet unknown.

The receptor was derived from a man aged 25 to 40 in good health and CMV-seronegative. The sequenced sample consisted of PBMCs.

The CDR3 protein is CASSRTGNLLTGYTF. The CDR3 bases are TGTGCCAGCTCTCGGACAGGGAATCTGTTAACTGGCTACACCTTC. The rearrangement links TRBV6-5 to TRBJ1-2; 8 bases are shared with TRBD1. V lost 8 bases, J lost 7 bases, and 15 bases stayed unmatched. The CDR3 runs 15 residues. Germline CDR1 reads MNHEY; CDR2 reads SVGAGI.